This T cell receptor (beta chain) appears in the sequencing data of a study of shared clonotypes between healthy human individuals. Assay used: immunoSEQ multiplex PCR; TCRdb lists only in-frame clones, some missing. The data hold roughly 2.4 million clones, with approximately 96% observed a single time. Study-wide points: As a rule, naive subsets had a larger estimated richness than memory subsets.

Comments on this clone: As yet, its antigen is unknown.

Trimming removed 1 base from V and 4 bases from J, with 5 bases in between. Per the germline V gene, CDR1 is GTSNPN and CDR2 is SVGIG (reference sequence). The CDR3 has 12 residues. The clonotype was recovered from a man between 18 and 29 years old in good health. The V and J genes are TRBV30 and TRBJ1-5; D is unclear. The sequenced sample consisted of naive CD4+ T cells sorted from blood. Subset given: CD45RA+ positively selected. The chain's CDR3 is CAWSGRNQPQHF. In DNA, the CDR3 is TGTGCCTGGAGTGGGAGGAATCAGCCCCAGCATTTT.